These T cell receptor beta chains were read from a single sample in a study of T cells in Graves' hyperthyroidism and ophthalmopathy. TCRdb reprocessed the multiplex PCR reads via MiXCR and lists one record per CDR3 protein. The table shows 550,000 to 850,000 distinct CDR3 sequences, with around a sixth occurring only once. The sequencing sample was made of blood. The receptors were sampled from a woman between 45 and 65 years old with Graves' hyperthyroidism that later progressed to Graves' ophthalmopathy. CDR3s include the opening cysteine and the closing phenylalanine or tryptophan. D genes are given only for firm matches. Only some rows state a clone size, as once, few, many or a class for expanded clones.

V	size	length	J	D	CDR3	DNA
TRBV27	-	14	TRBJ1-1	-	CASSPQFMNTEAFF	TGTGCCAGCAGCCCCCAATTCATGAACACTGAAGCTTTCTTT
TRBV9	few	13	TRBJ1-2	-	CASSVEGEYGYTF	TGTGCCAGCAGCGTAGAGGGGGAATATGGCTACACCTTC
TRBV2	-	15	TRBJ1-6	-	CASSMDVIYNSPLHF	TGTGCCAGCAGTATGGACGTTATCTATAATTCACCCCTCCACTTT
TRBV7-9	few	15	TRBJ1-2	-	CASSALRGYNYGYTF	TGTGCCAGCAGCGCACTTAGGGGGTACAACTATGGCTACACCTTC
TRBV6-1	-	14	TRBJ1-2	TRBD1	CASSARTGGGGYTF	TGTGCCAGCAGTGCAAGGACAGGGGGCGGCGGCTACACCTTC
TRBV27	few	15	TRBJ1-5	-	CASSSPGSGNQPQHF	TGTGCCAGCAGTTCACCGGGTTCCGGCAATCAGCCCCAGCATTTT
TRBV3-1	many	15	TRBJ1-1	-	CASSQDPVPGTEAFF	TGTGCCAGCAGCCAAGATCCCGTCCCGGGGACTGAAGCTTTCTTT
TRBV15	few	12	TRBJ1-4	-	CATSRTNEKLFF	TGTGCCACCAGCAGGACTAATGAAAAACTGTTTTTT
TRBV20-1	-	14	TRBJ1-5	-	CSARGDTINQPQHF	TGCAGTGCTAGAGGGGATACAATAAATCAGCCCCAGCATTTT
TRBV11-2	many	10	TRBJ2-1	-	CASSANEQFF	TGTGCCAGCAGCGCGAATGAGCAGTTCTTC
TRBV7-6	few	17	TRBJ2-2	TRBD2	CASSLEASGANYGELFF	TGTGCCAGCAGCTTAGAGGCTAGCGGGGCAAACTACGGGGAGCTGTTTTTT
TRBV20-1	many	13	TRBJ1-1	TRBD1	CSARVTGDTEAFF	TGCAGTGCTAGAGTTACAGGGGACACTGAAGCTTTCTTT
TRBV18	-	15	TRBJ2-2	-	CASSPIRGDTGELFF	TGTGCCAGCTCACCAATCCGGGGCGACACCGGGGAGCTGTTTTTT
TRBV15	-	14	TRBJ1-4	-	CATSREDTNEKLFF	TGTGCCACCAGCCGAGAGGACACTAATGAAAAACTGTTTTTT
TRBV4-1	-	12	TRBJ2-7	-	CASSRIQGEQYF	TGCGCCAGCAGCCGGATTCAGGGCGAGCAGTACTTC
TRBV12-3/TRBV12-4	-	15	TRBJ2-1	TRBD2	CASILLAGGGNEQFF	TGTGCCAGCATCCTACTAGCGGGGGGTGGGAATGAGCAGTTCTTC
TRBV19	-	11	TRBJ1-4	-	CASSIREKLFF	TGTGCCAGTAGTATACGAGAAAAACTGTTTTTT
TRBV4-2	-	17	TRBJ2-1	TRBD2	CASSQELQRGGYNEQFF	TGTGCCAGCAGCCAAGAACTCCAGCGGGGGGGCTACAATGAGCAGTTCTTC
TRBV20-1	few	14	TRBJ2-2	TRBD1	CSALDRGLVGELFF	TGCAGTGCTCTGGACAGGGGGCTGGTCGGGGAGCTGTTTTTT
TRBV19	few	13	TRBJ2-2	-	CASSIRAPGELFF	TGTGCCAGTAGTATCAGGGCCCCCGGGGAGCTGTTTTTT
TRBV19	-	14	TRBJ1-5	-	CASSKQLRDQPQHF	TGTGCCAGTAGTAAACAGCTGCGGGATCAGCCCCAGCATTTT
TRBV6-1	-	16	TRBJ1-5	-	CASSEGLPRANQPQHF	TGTGCCAGCAGTGAAGGACTACCGCGGGCGAATCAGCCCCAGCATTTT
TRBV18	-	15	TRBJ1-2	-	CASSPQGSGEVGYTF	TGTGCCAGCTCACCACAAGGGAGTGGTGAGGTTGGCTACACCTTC
TRBV5-1	many	15	TRBJ2-7	TRBD1	CASSYRTGSSYEQYF	TGCGCCAGCAGCTACCGGACAGGGAGCTCCTACGAGCAGTACTTC
TRBV18	many	13	TRBJ1-1	-	CASSPYPNTEAFF	TGTGCCAGCTCACCATACCCGAACACTGAAGCTTTCTTT
TRBV11-2	few	12	TRBJ2-3	TRBD1	CASSLPQGAQYF	TGTGCCAGCAGCTTACCACAGGGGGCGCAGTATTTT
TRBV2	many	18	TRBJ2-1	TRBD2	CARDSTSGGMSSYNEQFF	TGTGCCAGGGATTCGACTAGCGGGGGGATGAGCTCCTACAATGAGCAGTTCTTC
TRBV9	-	17	TRBJ1-4	TRBD1	CASSVSTDRGGSEKLFF	TGTGCCAGCAGCGTTTCCACGGACAGGGGAGGATCGGAAAAACTGTTTTTT
TRBV6-2/TRBV6-3	few	17	TRBJ2-2	TRBD2	CASSYPATSAYTGELFF	TGTGCCAGCAGTTACCCTGCGACTAGCGCTTACACCGGGGAGCTGTTTTTT
TRBV11-1	few	15	TRBJ1-1	-	CASSLVPLAETEAFF	TGTGCCAGCAGCTTAGTTCCCCTAGCTGAAACTGAAGCTTTCTTT
TRBV12-3/TRBV12-4	many	12	TRBJ2-7	-	CASSLSIYEQYF	TGTGCCAGCAGTCTCAGTATCTACGAGCAGTACTTC
TRBV6-5	few	16	TRBJ1-2	-	CASSSIGGGPNYGYTF	TGTGCCAGCAGTTCAATAGGAGGAGGTCCTAACTATGGCTACACCTTC
TRBV6-5	-	16	TRBJ2-2	-	CASSYVLALVAGELFF	TGTGCCAGCAGTTACGTGTTAGCCCTCGTGGCCGGGGAGCTGTTTTTT
TRBV11-2	many	12	TRBJ1-1	-	CASSLTGGVAFF	TGTGCCAGCAGCTTAACGGGAGGGGTGGCTTTCTTT
TRBV30	many	12	TRBJ2-3	TRBD1	CAWGTVTDTQYF	TGTGCCTGGGGGACAGTAACAGATACGCAGTATTTT
TRBV6-1	many	15	TRBJ2-5	-	CASSEDPGSGETQYF	TGTGCCAGCAGTGAAGACCCAGGGAGTGGAGAGACCCAGTACTTC
TRBV29-1	many	14	TRBJ1-1	-	CSVSTTGVNTEAFF	TGCAGCGTCTCTACGACAGGAGTGAACACTGAAGCTTTCTTT
TRBV28	many	16	TRBJ2-5	TRBD1	CASSPRDRPFQETQYF	TGTGCCAGCAGTCCCCGGGACAGACCCTTCCAAGAGACCCAGTACTTC
TRBV10-3	many	13	TRBJ2-1	-	CAISGDFTNEQFF	TGTGCCATCAGTGGGGACTTCACAAATGAGCAGTTCTTC
TRBV7-9	-	18	TRBJ2-1	-	CASSFYSQGFRRYNEQFF	TGTGCCAGCAGCTTTTATTCGCAGGGGTTCCGGCGCTACAATGAGCAGTTCTTC
TRBV4-1	many	14	TRBJ2-7	TRBD2	CASSHSGLAYEQYF	TGCGCCAGCAGCCATTCCGGACTAGCCTACGAGCAGTACTTC
TRBV18	-	17	TRBJ2-6	-	CASSPSSSTSGANVLTF	TGTGCCAGCTCACCAAGTTCCTCAACCTCTGGGGCCAACGTCCTGACTTTC
TRBV20-1	many	13	TRBJ2-1	TRBD2	CSAVGGAVYEQFF	TGCAGTGCTGTCGGGGGGGCTGTCTATGAGCAGTTCTTC
TRBV4-1	few	12	TRBJ1-4	-	CASSRETGKLFF	TGCGCCAGCAGCCGAGAGACGGGAAAACTGTTTTTT
TRBV12-3/TRBV12-4	-	14	TRBJ2-1	TRBD2	CASSRAGGANEQFF	TGTGCCAGCAGTCGAGCCGGGGGGGCCAATGAGCAGTTCTTC
TRBV28	-	14	TRBJ1-4	-	CASSSRIPQEKLFF	TGTGCCAGCAGTTCAAGGATCCCGCAGGAAAAACTGTTTTTT
TRBV3-1	many	16	TRBJ2-5	TRBD1	CASSQDRGQGRETQYF	TGTGCCAGCAGCCAAGATAGGGGACAGGGGCGGGAGACCCAGTACTTC
TRBV30	-	14	TRBJ1-4	TRBD1	CAWSGTGGAEKLFF	TGTGCCTGGAGTGGGACAGGGGGCGCCGAAAAACTGTTTTTT
TRBV6-2/TRBV6-3	-	13	TRBJ1-1	-	CASGRGMNTEAFF	TGTGCCAGCGGACGGGGGATGAACACTGAAGCTTTCTTT
TRBV29-1	-	12	TRBJ1-2	-	CSVAVGSGGYTF	TGCAGCGTCGCGGTGGGATCGGGTGGCTACACCTTC
TRBV27	-	14	TRBJ1-2	-	CASRYHRSPYGYTF	TGTGCCAGCAGATACCACAGGAGCCCCTATGGCTACACCTTC
TRBV5-1	-	16	TRBJ1-2	TRBD1	CASSTGGGQRNYGYTF	TGCGCCAGCAGCACGGGCGGGGGACAGAGAAACTATGGCTACACCTTC
TRBV15	few	16	TRBJ2-1	TRBD2	CATSRDLAGGVDEQFF	TGTGCCACCAGCAGAGACCTAGCGGGGGGGGTCGATGAGCAGTTCTTC
TRBV20-1	many	14	TRBJ2-3	TRBD1	CSVAGTGGTDTQYF	TGCAGTGTTGCCGGGACAGGGGGCACAGATACGCAGTATTTT
TRBV7-9	-	14	TRBJ2-5	-	CASKKTNSQETQYF	TGTGCCAGCAAGAAGACAAACTCCCAAGAGACCCAGTACTTC
TRBV30	few	12	TRBJ1-2	-	CAWNDRTYGYTF	TGTGCCTGGAATGACCGGACCTATGGCTACACCTTC
TRBV12-3/TRBV12-4	-	12	TRBJ1-5	-	CASRSGEQPQHF	TGTGCCAGCAGATCGGGAGAACAGCCCCAGCATTTT
TRBV2	-	15	TRBJ2-7	-	CASTLRGRTGHEQYF	TGTGCCAGCACTCTAAGAGGACGGACGGGGCACGAGCAGTACTTC
TRBV4-1	-	15	TRBJ1-5	-	CASSQVPDSNQPQHF	TGCGCCAGCAGCCAAGTTCCGGACAGCAATCAGCCCCAGCATTTT